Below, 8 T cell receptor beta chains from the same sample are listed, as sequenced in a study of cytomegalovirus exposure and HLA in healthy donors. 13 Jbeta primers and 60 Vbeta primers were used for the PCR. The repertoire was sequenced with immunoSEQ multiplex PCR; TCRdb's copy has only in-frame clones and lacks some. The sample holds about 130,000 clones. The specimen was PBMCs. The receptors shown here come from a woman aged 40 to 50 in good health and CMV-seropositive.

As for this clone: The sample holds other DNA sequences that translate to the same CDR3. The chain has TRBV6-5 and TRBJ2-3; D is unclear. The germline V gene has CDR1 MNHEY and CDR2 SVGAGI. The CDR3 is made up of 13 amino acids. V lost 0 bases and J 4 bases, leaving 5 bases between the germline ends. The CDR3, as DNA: TGTGCCAGCAGTTACTCGCGCGCAGATACGCAGTATTTT. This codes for CASSYSRADTQYF.

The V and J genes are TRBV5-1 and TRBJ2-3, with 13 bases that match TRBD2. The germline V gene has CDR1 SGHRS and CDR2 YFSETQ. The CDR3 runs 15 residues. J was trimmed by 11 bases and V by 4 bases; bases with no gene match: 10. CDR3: CASSLILAGGPGQYF. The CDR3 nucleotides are TGCGCCAGCAGCCTTATACTAGCGGGAGGGCCGGGGCAGTATTTT.

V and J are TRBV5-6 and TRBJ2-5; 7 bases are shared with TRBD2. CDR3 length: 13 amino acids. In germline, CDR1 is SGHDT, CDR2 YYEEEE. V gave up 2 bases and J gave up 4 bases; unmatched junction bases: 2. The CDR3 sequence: CASSFWGGETQYF. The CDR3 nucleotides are TGTGCCAGCAGCTTCTGGGGGGGAGAGACCCAGTACTTC.

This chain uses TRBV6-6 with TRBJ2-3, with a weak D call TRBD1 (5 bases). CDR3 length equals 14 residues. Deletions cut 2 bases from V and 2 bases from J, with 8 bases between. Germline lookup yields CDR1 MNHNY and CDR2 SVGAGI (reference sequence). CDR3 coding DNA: TGTGCCAGCAGTTACGTCAGGGCCACAGATACGCAGTATTTT. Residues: CASSYVRATDTQYF.

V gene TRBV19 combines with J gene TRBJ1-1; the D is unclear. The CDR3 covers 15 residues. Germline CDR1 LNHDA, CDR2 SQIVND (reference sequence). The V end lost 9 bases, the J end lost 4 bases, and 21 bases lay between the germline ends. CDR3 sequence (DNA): TGTGCCAGCCTCTTTTCGGTGGGCCTGATCACTGAAGCTTTCTTT. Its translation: CASLFSVGLITEAFF.

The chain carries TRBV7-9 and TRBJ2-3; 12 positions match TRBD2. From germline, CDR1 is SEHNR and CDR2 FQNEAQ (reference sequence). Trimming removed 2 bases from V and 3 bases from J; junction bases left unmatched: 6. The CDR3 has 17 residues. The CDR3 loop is CASSLNAGTSGTDTQYF. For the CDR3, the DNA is TGTGCCAGCAGCTTAAACGCCGGGACTAGCGGGACAGATACGCAGTATTTT.

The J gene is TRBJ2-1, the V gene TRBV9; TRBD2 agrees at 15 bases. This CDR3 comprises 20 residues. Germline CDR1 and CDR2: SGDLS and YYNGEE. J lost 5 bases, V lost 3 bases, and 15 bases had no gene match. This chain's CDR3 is CASSARAGLAGGTLNNEQFF. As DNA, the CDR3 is TGTGCCAGCAGCGCGCGGGCCGGACTAGCGGGAGGGACCTTGAACAATGAGCAGTTCTTC.

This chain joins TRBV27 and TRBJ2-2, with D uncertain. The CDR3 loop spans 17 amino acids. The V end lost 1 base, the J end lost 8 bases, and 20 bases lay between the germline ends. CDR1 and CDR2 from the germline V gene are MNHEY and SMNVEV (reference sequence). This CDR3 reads CASSLWSVTPSTGELFF. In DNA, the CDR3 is TGTGCCAGCAGTTTATGGTCTGTCACCCCATCAACTGGGGAGCTGTTTTTT.